A selection of T cell receptor beta chains follows, all from one sample in a study of shared T cell receptors in the human thymus. Some clones are missing from TCRdb's copy, which holds only in-frame ones; the method was immunoSEQ multiplex PCR. This sample has about 660,000 clones, with around 87% found just once. The same specimen was also included in a second study, on human thymus T cells.

Sequenced: thymocytes. Receptors were obtained from a boy under three years old with a congenital heart defect. Each CDR3 is given with its conserved first and last residue. D genes are given only for firm matches. Expanded clones get a size class; other rows say once, few or many, or leave the size out.

CDR3 protein: CASSPPVQGVTTNEKLFF
CDR3 DNA: TGTGCCAGCAGCCCCCCGGTACAGGGAGTGACAACTAATGAAAAACTGTTTTTT
D gene: .
J gene: TRBJ1-4
V gene: TRBV4-2
clone size: .

CDR3 protein: CASSVGSLAGVFQETQYF
CDR3 DNA: TGTGCCAGCAGCGTAGGCTCTCTAGCGGGAGTTTTCCAGGAGACCCAGTACTTC
D gene: TRBD2
J gene: TRBJ2-5
V gene: TRBV9
clone size: .

CDR3 protein: CASKGGGPKGPQELTLLPSPLHF
CDR3 DNA: TGTGCCAGCAAAGGTGGAGGTCCGAAGGGCCCGCAAGAGCTGACCCTCCTCCCCTCACCCCTCCACTTT
D gene: .
J gene: TRBJ1-6
V gene: TRBV28
clone size: .

CDR3 protein: CASSEAGTSGRMTTYEQYF
CDR3 DNA: TGTGCCAGCAGCGAAGCCGGGACTAGCGGGAGGATGACAACCTACGAGCAGTACTTC
D gene: TRBD2
J gene: TRBJ2-7
V gene: TRBV28
clone size: .

CDR3 protein: CASSLYGNGNQPQHF
CDR3 DNA: TGTGCCAGCAGCTTATACGGGAATGGCAATCAGCCCCAGCATTTT
D gene: .
J gene: TRBJ1-5
V gene: TRBV5-6
clone size: .

CDR3 protein: CASSQETGQGNPTEKLFF
CDR3 DNA: TGCGCCAGCAGCCAAGAGACCGGACAGGGAAATCCGACTGAAAAACTGTTTTTT
D gene: TRBD1
J gene: TRBJ1-4
V gene: TRBV4-3
clone size: once

CDR3 protein: CASSQDRGTGGYTF
CDR3 DNA: TGCGCCAGCAGCCAAGATCGAGGCACGGGGGGCTACACCTTC
D gene: .
J gene: TRBJ1-2
V gene: TRBV4-1
clone size: .

CDR3 protein: CASSRRRGYGYTF
CDR3 DNA: TGTGCCAGCAGCCGAAGACGGGGCTATGGCTACACCTTC
D gene: .
J gene: TRBJ1-2
V gene: TRBV11-1
clone size: .

CDR3 protein: CASSFPGNSNQPQHF
CDR3 DNA: TGTGCCAGCAGTTTTCCGGGGAATAGCAATCAGCCCCAGCATTTT
D gene: .
J gene: TRBJ1-5
V gene: TRBV28
clone size: .

CDR3 protein: CASSQGLEGYNEQFF
CDR3 DNA: TGCGCCAGCAGCCAGGGACTGGAAGGGTACAATGAGCAGTTCTTC
D gene: .
J gene: TRBJ2-1
V gene: TRBV4-3
clone size: .

CDR3 protein: CASSHRGSGNTIYF
CDR3 DNA: TGTGCCAGCAGCCATCGGGGATCTGGAAACACCATATATTTT
D gene: .
J gene: TRBJ1-3
V gene: TRBV7-9
clone size: .

CDR3 protein: CASSHPAHVWETGNTIYF
CDR3 DNA: TGCGCCAGCAGCCACCCCGCCCACGTTTGGGAGACTGGAAACACCATATATTTT
D gene: .
J gene: TRBJ1-3
V gene: TRBV4-1
clone size: .

CDR3 protein: CASRTGSGNTIYF
CDR3 DNA: TGTGCCAGCAGAACAGGTTCTGGAAACACCATATATTTT
D gene: .
J gene: TRBJ1-3
V gene: TRBV2
clone size: .

CDR3 protein: CASSLDQGATGELFF
CDR3 DNA: TGCGCCAGCAGCTTGGATCAGGGGGCTACCGGGGAGCTGTTTTTT
D gene: TRBD1
J gene: TRBJ2-2
V gene: TRBV5-1
clone size: once

CDR3 protein: CASSVTQGFDYEQYF
CDR3 DNA: TGTGCCAGCAGTGTAACACAGGGATTCGACTACGAGCAGTACTTC
D gene: .
J gene: TRBJ2-7
V gene: TRBV25-1
clone size: .

CDR3 protein: CASSLFGDRYYEQYF
CDR3 DNA: TGTGCCAGCAGTTTATTTGGGGACAGATACTACGAGCAGTACTTC
D gene: TRBD1
J gene: TRBJ2-7
V gene: TRBV28
clone size: .

CDR3 protein: CASSQFTGGPRSGANVLTF
CDR3 DNA: TGCGCCAGCAGCCAATTTACAGGGGGCCCCCGCTCTGGGGCCAACGTCCTGACTTTC
D gene: TRBD1
J gene: TRBJ2-6
V gene: TRBV4-1
clone size: .

CDR3 protein: CASSEEQRQAIRHRTQYF
CDR3 DNA: TGTGCCAGCAGTGAAGAACAACGGCAGGCCATTCGTCACAGGACCCAGTACTTC
D gene: .
J gene: TRBJ2-5
V gene: TRBV6-1
clone size: .

CDR3 protein: CASSQEAHNTEAFF
CDR3 DNA: TGTGCCAGCAGCCAAGAAGCCCATAACACTGAAGCTTTCTTT
D gene: .
J gene: TRBJ1-1
V gene: TRBV4-2
clone size: .

CDR3 protein: CASSQPLAGEKGPTGELFF
CDR3 DNA: TGCGCCAGCAGCCAGCCACTAGCGGGAGAAAAGGGACCCACCGGGGAGCTGTTTTTT
D gene: TRBD2
J gene: TRBJ2-2
V gene: TRBV4-1
clone size: .

CDR3 protein: CASSLGPYSNQPQHF
CDR3 DNA: TGCGCCAGCAGCTTGGGTCCGTATAGCAATCAGCCCCAGCATTTT
D gene: .
J gene: TRBJ1-5
V gene: TRBV5-1
clone size: .

CDR3 protein: CASSHVGTDANTEAFF
CDR3 DNA: TGTGCCAGCAGCCACGTTGGGACAGATGCGAACACTGAAGCTTTCTTT
D gene: TRBD1
J gene: TRBJ1-1
V gene: TRBV5-6
clone size: .

CDR3 protein: CASSLTGLATYEQYF
CDR3 DNA: TGTGCCAGCAGCTTAACAGGGCTAGCAACCTACGAGCAGTACTTC
D gene: .
J gene: TRBJ2-7
V gene: TRBV5-5
clone size: few

CDR3 protein: CASNFRDRISGYTF
CDR3 DNA: TGTGCCAGTAACTTCCGGGACAGGATTAGTGGCTACACCTTC
D gene: TRBD1
J gene: TRBJ1-2
V gene: TRBV19
clone size: .

CDR3 protein: CASSQDSTSGRKEYFSEQFF
CDR3 DNA: TGCGCCAGCAGCCAAGATAGCACTAGCGGGAGGAAGGAATATTTTAGTGAGCAGTTCTTC
D gene: TRBD2
J gene: TRBJ2-1
V gene: TRBV4-1
clone size: .

CDR3 protein: CASSLALGQVIYEQYF
CDR3 DNA: TGTGCCAGCAGCTTGGCCTTGGGACAGGTGATCTACGAGCAGTACTTC
D gene: TRBD1
J gene: TRBJ2-7
V gene: TRBV5-5
clone size: .

CDR3 protein: CASSGVDNQPQHF
CDR3 DNA: TGTGCCAGCAGCGGAGTGGATAATCAGCCCCAGCATTTT
D gene: .
J gene: TRBJ1-5
V gene: TRBV7-2
clone size: .

CDR3 protein: CASSSFLGSGTWEETQYF
CDR3 DNA: TGTGCCAGCAGCTCGTTCCTGGGGAGCGGGACATGGGAAGAGACCCAGTACTTC
D gene: .
J gene: TRBJ2-5
V gene: TRBV7-8
clone size: .

CDR3 protein: CASSSFVSNQPQHF
CDR3 DNA: TGTGCCAGCAGTTCCTTCGTTAGCAATCAGCCCCAGCATTTT
D gene: .
J gene: TRBJ1-5
V gene: TRBV28
clone size: once

CDR3 protein: CASSLNRSGRAPYNEQFF
CDR3 DNA: TGTGCCAGCAGCTTAAATCGTAGCGGGAGGGCCCCCTACAATGAGCAGTTCTTC
D gene: TRBD2
J gene: TRBJ2-1
V gene: TRBV7-9
clone size: once

CDR3 protein: CASSLNRVNTEAFF
CDR3 DNA: TGTGCCAGCAGCTTAAACAGGGTGAACACTGAAGCTTTCTTT
D gene: .
J gene: TRBJ1-1
V gene: TRBV7-8
clone size: few

CDR3 protein: CASSRGRENYNEQFF
CDR3 DNA: TGCGCCAGCAGTCGGGGCCGGGAGAACTACAATGAGCAGTTCTTC
D gene: .
J gene: TRBJ2-1
V gene: TRBV10-2
clone size: .

CDR3 protein: CASSGQPGLAGNEQYF
CDR3 DNA: TGTGCCAGCAGCGGCCAACCGGGACTAGCGGGTAACGAGCAGTACTTC
D gene: TRBD2
J gene: TRBJ2-7
V gene: TRBV5-4
clone size: .

CDR3 protein: CASTRGQGGSYEQYF
CDR3 DNA: TGTGCCAGCACCAGGGGACAGGGAGGGTCCTACGAGCAGTACTTC
D gene: TRBD1
J gene: TRBJ2-7
V gene: TRBV6-5
clone size: .

CDR3 protein: CASRPGQMNTEAFF
CDR3 DNA: TGTGCCAGCAGACCGGGACAGATGAACACTGAAGCTTTCTTT
D gene: TRBD1
J gene: TRBJ1-1
V gene: TRBV6-5
clone size: .

CDR3 protein: CAGGTVSYEQYF
CDR3 DNA: TGTGCCGGCGGGACGGTCTCCTACGAGCAGTACTTC
D gene: .
J gene: TRBJ2-7
V gene: TRBV30
clone size: .

CDR3 protein: CASRVYNEKLFF
CDR3 DNA: TGTGCCTCCAGGGTGTATAATGAAAAACTGTTTTTT
D gene: .
J gene: TRBJ1-4
V gene: TRBV28
clone size: .

CDR3 protein: CAWSGGKLLAVTYEQYF
CDR3 DNA: TGTGCCTGGAGTGGGGGAAAACTTTTAGCGGTGACCTACGAGCAGTACTTC
D gene: .
J gene: TRBJ2-7
V gene: TRBV30
clone size: .

CDR3 protein: CASSYQVAGDEQFF
CDR3 DNA: TGTGCCAGCAGTTACCAAGTCGCCGGGGATGAGCAGTTCTTC
D gene: .
J gene: TRBJ2-1
V gene: TRBV6-5
clone size: once

CDR3 protein: CASSSRDSLTYEQYF
CDR3 DNA: TGTGCCAGCAGCTCCCGGGACAGCCTAACCTACGAGCAGTACTTC
D gene: TRBD1
J gene: TRBJ2-7
V gene: TRBV11-1
clone size: .

CDR3 protein: CASSVARTGVTGELFF
CDR3 DNA: TGTGCCAGCAGCGTAGCTCGGACAGGTGTCACCGGGGAGCTGTTTTTT
D gene: TRBD1
J gene: TRBJ2-2
V gene: TRBV9
clone size: .

CDR3 protein: CASRDRGLYDNSPLHF
CDR3 DNA: TGTGCCAGCAGGGACAGGGGGCTCTATGATAATTCACCCCTCCACTTT
D gene: .
J gene: TRBJ1-6
V gene: TRBV21-1
clone size: .

CDR3 protein: CASSLGLHSYNEQFF
CDR3 DNA: TGTGCCAGCAGCTTGGGGCTCCATTCCTACAATGAGCAGTTCTTC
D gene: .
J gene: TRBJ2-1
V gene: TRBV5-8
clone size: .

CDR3 protein: CATGDPTRVDEKLFF
CDR3 DNA: TGTGCCACCGGTGACCCGACCAGGGTAGATGAAAAACTGTTTTTT
D gene: .
J gene: TRBJ1-4
V gene: TRBV15
clone size: once

CDR3 protein: CASSLNGAPIVTDTQYF
CDR3 DNA: TGTGCCAGCAGTTTGAATGGGGCCCCGATAGTCACAGATACGCAGTATTTT
D gene: .
J gene: TRBJ2-3
V gene: TRBV28
clone size: once

CDR3 protein: CASSFPDGGGENNEQFF
CDR3 DNA: TGTGCCAGCAGCTTCCCCGATGGCGGGGGGGAAAACAATGAGCAGTTCTTC
D gene: TRBD2
J gene: TRBJ2-1
V gene: TRBV7-9
clone size: .

CDR3 protein: CASSYRGGTEAFF
CDR3 DNA: TGTGCCAGCAGTTACAGGGGAGGCACTGAAGCTTTCTTT
D gene: .
J gene: TRBJ1-1
V gene: TRBV6-5
clone size: .

CDR3 protein: CASSDGQPTGELFF
CDR3 DNA: TGTGCCAGCAGTGATGGGCAACCCACCGGGGAGCTGTTTTTT
D gene: .
J gene: TRBJ2-2
V gene: TRBV6-4
clone size: .

CDR3 protein: CASRFPGPLYEQYF
CDR3 DNA: TGTGCCAGCAGATTCCCAGGGCCCCTCTACGAGCAGTACTTC
D gene: .
J gene: TRBJ2-7
V gene: TRBV5-8
clone size: few

CDR3 protein: CASSPRGMERWDTQYF
CDR3 DNA: TGTGCCAGCAGCCCTAGAGGCATGGAGCGTTGGGATACGCAGTATTTT
D gene: .
J gene: TRBJ2-3
V gene: TRBV28
clone size: .

CDR3 protein: CASSPAFGTSGTNEGEQYF
CDR3 DNA: TGTGCCAGCAGCCCGGCTTTTGGGACTAGCGGGACCAACGAGGGCGAGCAGTACTTC
D gene: TRBD2
J gene: TRBJ2-7
V gene: TRBV5-4
clone size: once

CDR3 protein: CASSELATQYF
CDR3 DNA: TGTGCCAGCAGTGAACTAGCGACGCAGTACTTC
D gene: .
J gene: TRBJ2-7
V gene: TRBV6-1
clone size: .

CDR3 protein: CASSLVGTGDSPLHF
CDR3 DNA: TGTGCCAGCAGCTTAGTTGGGACAGGGGATTCACCCCTCCACTTT
D gene: TRBD1
J gene: TRBJ1-6
V gene: TRBV7-9
clone size: .

CDR3 protein: CASSIGQPNQPQHF
CDR3 DNA: TGTGCCAGTAGTATAGGACAGCCGAATCAGCCCCAGCATTTT
D gene: .
J gene: TRBJ1-5
V gene: TRBV19
clone size: .

CDR3 protein: CASSVLGTSSGNTIYF
CDR3 DNA: TGTGCCAGCAGCGTCCTGGGCACCTCCTCTGGAAACACCATATATTTT
D gene: .
J gene: TRBJ1-3
V gene: TRBV9
clone size: .

CDR3 protein: CASTSRDLPTDTQYF
CDR3 DNA: TGTGCCAGCACGTCGCGGGACCTCCCCACAGATACGCAGTATTTT
D gene: .
J gene: TRBJ2-3
V gene: TRBV6-5
clone size: .

CDR3 protein: CASSQDGGRANTEAFF
CDR3 DNA: TGCGCCAGCAGCCAAGACGGTGGCAGGGCGAACACTGAAGCTTTCTTT
D gene: .
J gene: TRBJ1-1
V gene: TRBV4-3
clone size: .

CDR3 protein: CASSPDPDRGYGYTF
CDR3 DNA: TGTGCCAGCTCGCCGGACCCGGACAGGGGATATGGCTACACCTTC
D gene: TRBD1
J gene: TRBJ1-2
V gene: TRBV18
clone size: .